The TCR beta chain described here comes from a study of blood T cell repertoires in COVID-19. The wider study: Material from acute and convalescent COVID-19 was sourced from the United States, Italy and Spain. PBMCs, B-cell-depleted T cells, or T cells provided the cDNA or gDNA that made up the material.

This CDR3 contains 13 residues. Germline V CDR1 and CDR2: SGHRS, YFSETQ. The V end was cut by 4 bases, the J end by 4 bases, with 11 bases between. The data were produced by immunoSEQ multiplex PCR, yet TCRdb's version contains in-frame clones alone and is incomplete. Among approximately 60,000 clones, more than 75% were seen once, and the ten largest hold about 50%. Source material: peripheral blood. The V and J genes are TRBV5-1 and TRBJ1-2; tentative D call: TRBD1 (5 bases). This receptor was obtained from a woman older than 75 with acute or convalescent COVID-19. CDR3 loop: CASSPGVFYGYTF. The CDR3 nucleotides are TGCGCCAGCAGCCCGGGGGTGTTCTATGGCTACACCTTC.